This record concerns one T cell receptor beta chain sequence. Its antigen is not yet known. Base qualities are not recorded, but no much larger clone differs from it by a single base. For deep sequencing of PBMC libraries, mostly roughly 450 ng of input genomic DNA was used, and six replicates were run per sample. The immunoSEQ hsTCRbeta kit was used to prepare TCRbeta libraries according to the manufacturer's instructions. The completed libraries were mixed into a single pool at 3 nM, then sequenced with an Illumina NovaSeq 6000 S4 flow cell. As for how the authors treated the data: The immunoSEQ Analyzer was used for raw data preprocessing and quality control. The analysis was restricted to productive rearrangements, with each unique CDR3 amino acid sequence defining a clonotype. Repertoire clonality was estimated as the Gini-Simpson index, which was computed with the R package tcR. Student's t test was used to compare Gini indices, and Pearson correlation was used to assess associations with tumor size change. TCRdb's version of the immuneACCESS table is confined to in-frame rearrangements and falls short of the full clone set. An unresolved V gene accounts for under half of the shortfall where checked; the remainder is of unknown origin. Clonal size and the V and J genes are those of that table, whereas D and trimming came from the DNA. This sample lists 50,000 to 65,000 clones; roughly 80% were detected once. The ten largest account for around 2.6% of the sample.

This entry is derived from a study of neoadjuvant anti-PD-1 for oral cavity cancer (dated by TCRdb to 2020 to 2023). About the study as a whole: Patients mostly received three to four biweekly doses of nivolumab at 3 mg/kg before curative-intent surgical resection. Under RECIST 1.1, patients with complete response, partial response or stable disease were classed as responders, and patients with progression were classed as non-responders. Patients who did not progress were given a fourth nivolumab dose at about day 43 and had definitive surgical resection on days 50-56. The parent correlative cohort had 12 to 13 patients and a response rate of about 31%.

The sample's time point label is to be understood as: before neoadjuvant nivolumab. Patients were newly diagnosed with stage II-IVA oral cavity squamous cell carcinoma and had received no prior systemic or radiation treatment. The cohort consisted of patients with HPV-negative, locally advanced oral cavity squamous cell carcinoma. No culture maintenance or expansion was done, as the peripheral blood mononuclear cells went straight to analysis. Samples were obtained from a longitudinal correlative study of a single-arm phase II trial of neoadjuvant nivolumab in oral cavity squamous cell carcinoma. Subject-matched pre- and post-treatment PBMCs and tumors from three responders and three non-responders underwent genomic DNA-based TCRbeta sequencing. Peripheral blood mononuclear cells were drawn once before nivolumab treatment and a second time after treatment, when surgery took place. The Maxwell RSC DNA from Cells kit was used to isolate genomic DNA from PBMCs.

The research as a whole found: Only a few patients per response group were included in the TCR analyses, and larger cohorts for validation were called for by the authors. A higher pretreatment blood Treg/Th17 ratio correlated with both higher pretreatment blood TCRbeta clonality and lower post-treatment tumor TCRbeta clonality. After neoadjuvant nivolumab, significantly higher T cell clonality (Gini index) was found within PBMCs in non-responders than in responders.

The sample here was PBMCs, taken before nivolumab (anti-PD-1) treatment. The sequence derives from a person between 40 and 85 years old with oral cavity squamous cell carcinoma.

DNA sequence: TGTGCCTGGAGTAAGGGCAGGATTGAAGCTTTCTTT. This translates into CAWSKGRIEAFF. The chain was built from TRBV30 and TRBJ1-1; too little of a D gene remains to name it. V is cut by 2 bases and J by 7 bases, and the space between the germline ends is 11 bases. CDR1 GTSNPN and CDR2 SVGIG are derived from the germline V gene (reference sequence). Measured from the cysteine to the phenylalanine, the CDR3 is 12 residues long. This entry keeps only the CDR3 DNA: 36 bases, framed from base 1.